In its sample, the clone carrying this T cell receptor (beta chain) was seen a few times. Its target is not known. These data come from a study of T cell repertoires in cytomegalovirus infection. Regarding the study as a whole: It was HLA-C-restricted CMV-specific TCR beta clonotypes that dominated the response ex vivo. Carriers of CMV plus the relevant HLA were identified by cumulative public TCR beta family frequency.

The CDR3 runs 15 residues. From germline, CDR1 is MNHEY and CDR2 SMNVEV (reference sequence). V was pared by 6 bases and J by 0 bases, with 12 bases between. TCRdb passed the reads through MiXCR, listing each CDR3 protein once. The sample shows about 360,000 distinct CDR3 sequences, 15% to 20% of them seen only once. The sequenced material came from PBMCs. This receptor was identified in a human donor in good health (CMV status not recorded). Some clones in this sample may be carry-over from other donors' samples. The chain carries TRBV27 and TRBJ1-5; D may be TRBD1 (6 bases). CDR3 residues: CASRPTGISNQPQHF. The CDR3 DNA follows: TGTGCCAGCAGACCCACAGGGATTAGCAATCAGCCCCAGCATTTT.